This T cell receptor beta chain emerged from a study of T cells after yellow fever vaccination. This clonotype occurred a few times. Using its own MiXCR run on the 5' RACE reads, TCRdb lists one record per CDR3 protein. The sample lists 250,000 to 350,000 distinct CDR3 sequences, around 4.5% occurring once. This specimen was PBMCs, taken 15 days after the yellow fever booster vaccination. This TCR derives from a man between 18 and 35 years old who received the YFV17D yellow fever vaccine.

The CDR3 sequence is CASSVAGRVDGANVLTF. The CDR3 DNA reads TGTGCCAGCAGCGTAGCTGGACGGGTTGATGGGGCCAACGTCCTGACTTTC. This chain joins TRBV9 and TRBJ2-6; D remains ambiguous. The CDR3 covers 17 residues. Germline V gives CDR1 SGDLS, CDR2 YYNGEE. V gave up 0 bases and J gave up 3 bases, with 13 bases separating them.